This T cell receptor (beta chain) is from a study of post-analysis software for immune sequencing data. In this sample, this clonotype turned up a few times. As yet, its antigen is unknown. Study findings and constraints: When patients were compared with controls, 4 or 5 TRBV segments were more frequent, TRBV5-6, TRBV5-1 and TRBV20-1 among them.

TCR beta cDNA libraries had unique molecular identifiers. TCRdb passed the PCR reads through MiXCR, listing each CDR3 protein once. The sample records approximately 770,000 distinct CDR3 sequences, about 43% being singletons. The CDR3 is made up of 11 amino acids. Trimming left V 8 bases short and J 0 bases short, with 4 bases between. Germline CDR1 MNHNS, CDR2 SASEGT. This clonotype was sampled from a girl aged 5-17 years with multiple sclerosis. Sequenced: blood. The rearrangement links TRBV6-1 to TRBJ2-5; D is unclear. CDR3 sequence (DNA): TGTGCCAGCGGTTACCAAGAGACCCAGTACTTC. This codes for CASGYQETQYF.